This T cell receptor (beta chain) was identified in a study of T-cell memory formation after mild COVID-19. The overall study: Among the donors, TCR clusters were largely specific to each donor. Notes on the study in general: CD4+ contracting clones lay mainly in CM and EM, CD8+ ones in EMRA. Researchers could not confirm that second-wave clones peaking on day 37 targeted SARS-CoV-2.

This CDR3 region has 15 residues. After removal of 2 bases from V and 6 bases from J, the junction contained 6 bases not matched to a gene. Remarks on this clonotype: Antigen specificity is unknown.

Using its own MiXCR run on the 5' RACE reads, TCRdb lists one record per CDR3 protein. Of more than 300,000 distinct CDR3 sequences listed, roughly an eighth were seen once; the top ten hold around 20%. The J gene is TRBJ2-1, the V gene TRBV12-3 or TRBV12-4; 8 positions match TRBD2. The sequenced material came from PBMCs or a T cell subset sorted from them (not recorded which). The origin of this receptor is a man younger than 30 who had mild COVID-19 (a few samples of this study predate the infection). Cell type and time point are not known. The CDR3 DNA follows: TGTGCCAGCAGTTTAAGGGCGGGGGGTTTCAATGAGCAGTTCTTC. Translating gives CASSLRAGGFNEQFF.